Listed here is a single T cell receptor beta chain. Two lung cancer pathologists independently confirmed each histologic diagnosis. The sample is drawn from a study of immune evolution from preneoplasia to lung adenocarcinoma. This CDR3 has 14 residues. V was trimmed by 2 bases and J by 0 bases, leaving 8 bases between them. Germline V gene sequence: CDR1 SGDLS, CDR2 YYNGEE. Method: immunoSEQ multiplex PCR; TCRdb's copy keeps in-frame clones and lacks some. Of fewer than 5,500 clones listed, roughly 80% are singletons. Source material: FFPE minimally invasive lung adenocarcinoma tissue. The rearrangement uses TRBV9 and TRBJ1-1; no reliable D call. This sequence was found in a person aged 60-79 years with lung adenocarcinoma. CDR3 in DNA: TGTGCCAGCAGCGTGCAGGCGCTGAACACTGAAGCTTTCTTT. It translates to CASSVQALNTEAFF. The full variable domain, rest sourced from reference TRBV9 and TRBJ1-1, is DSGVTQTPKHLITATGQRVTLRCSPRSGDLSVYWYQQSLDQGLQFLIQYYNGEERAKGNILERFSAQQFPDLHSELNLSSLELGDSALYFCASSVQALNTEAFFGQGTRLTVV.